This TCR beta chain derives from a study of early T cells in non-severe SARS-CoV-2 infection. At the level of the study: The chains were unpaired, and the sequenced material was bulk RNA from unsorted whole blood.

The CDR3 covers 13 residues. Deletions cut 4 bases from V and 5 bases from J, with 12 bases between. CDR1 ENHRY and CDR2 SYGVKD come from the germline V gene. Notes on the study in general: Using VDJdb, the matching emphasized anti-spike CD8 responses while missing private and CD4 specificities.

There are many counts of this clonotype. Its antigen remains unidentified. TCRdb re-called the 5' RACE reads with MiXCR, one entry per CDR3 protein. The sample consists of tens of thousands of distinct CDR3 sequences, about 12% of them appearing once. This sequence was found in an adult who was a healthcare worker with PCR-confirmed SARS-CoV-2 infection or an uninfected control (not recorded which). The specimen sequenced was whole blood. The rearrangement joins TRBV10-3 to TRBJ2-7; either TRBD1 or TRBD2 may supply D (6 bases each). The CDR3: CAISGGASDEQYF. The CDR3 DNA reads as TGTGCCATCAGTGGGGGGGCGTCCGACGAGCAGTACTTC.